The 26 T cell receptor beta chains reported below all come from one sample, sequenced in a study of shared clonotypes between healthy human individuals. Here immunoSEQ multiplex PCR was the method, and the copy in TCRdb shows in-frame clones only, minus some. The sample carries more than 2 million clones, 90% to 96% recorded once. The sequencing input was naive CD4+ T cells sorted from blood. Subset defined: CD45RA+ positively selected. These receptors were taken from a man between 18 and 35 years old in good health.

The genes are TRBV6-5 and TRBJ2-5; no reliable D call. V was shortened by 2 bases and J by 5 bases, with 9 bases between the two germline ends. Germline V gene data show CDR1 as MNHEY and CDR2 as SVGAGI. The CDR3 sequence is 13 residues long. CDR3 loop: CASSYVYGETQYF. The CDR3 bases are TGTGCCAGCAGTTACGTTTATGGGGAGACCCAGTACTTC.

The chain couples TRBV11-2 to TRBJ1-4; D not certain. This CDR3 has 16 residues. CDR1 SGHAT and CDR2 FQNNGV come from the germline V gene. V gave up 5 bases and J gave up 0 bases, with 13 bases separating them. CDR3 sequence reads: CASSLRQPATNEKLFF. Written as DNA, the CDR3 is TGTGCCAGCAGCCTCCGGCAGCCTGCAACTAATGAAAAACTGTTTTTT.

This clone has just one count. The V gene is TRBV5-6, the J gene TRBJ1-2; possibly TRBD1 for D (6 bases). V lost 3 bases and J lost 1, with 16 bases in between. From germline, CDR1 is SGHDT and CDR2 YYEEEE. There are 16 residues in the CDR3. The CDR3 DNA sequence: TGTGCCAGCAGCTCCTTCGCGGACAGTTATAACTATGGCTACACCTTC. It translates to CASSSFADSYNYGYTF.

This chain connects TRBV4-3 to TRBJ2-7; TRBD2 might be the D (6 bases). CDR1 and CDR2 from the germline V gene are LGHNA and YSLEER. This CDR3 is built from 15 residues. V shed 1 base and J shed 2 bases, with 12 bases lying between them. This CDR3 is CASSQVLATTYEQYF. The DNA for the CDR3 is TGCGCCAGCAGCCAAGTGCTAGCGACAACCTACGAGCAGTACTTC.

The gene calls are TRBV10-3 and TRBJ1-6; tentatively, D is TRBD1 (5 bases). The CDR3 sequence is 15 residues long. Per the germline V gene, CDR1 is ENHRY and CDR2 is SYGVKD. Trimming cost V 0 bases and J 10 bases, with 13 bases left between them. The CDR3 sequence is CAISESAPGRSPLHF. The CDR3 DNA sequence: TGTGCCATCAGTGAGTCCGCGCCAGGGAGATCACCCCTCCACTTT.

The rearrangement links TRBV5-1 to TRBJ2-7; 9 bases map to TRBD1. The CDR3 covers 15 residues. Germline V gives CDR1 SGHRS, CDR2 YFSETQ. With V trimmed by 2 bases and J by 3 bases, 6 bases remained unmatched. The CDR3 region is CASSFGQGLVYEQYF. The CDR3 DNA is TGCGCCAGCAGCTTTGGACAGGGGCTTGTCTACGAGCAGTACTTC.

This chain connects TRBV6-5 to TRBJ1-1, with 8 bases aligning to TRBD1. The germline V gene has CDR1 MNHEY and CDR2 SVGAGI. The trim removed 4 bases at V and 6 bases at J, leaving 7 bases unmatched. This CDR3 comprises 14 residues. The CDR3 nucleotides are TGTGCCAGCAGTTCCGGACAGGGAGCCTCTGAAGCTTTCTTT. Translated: CASSSGQGASEAFF.

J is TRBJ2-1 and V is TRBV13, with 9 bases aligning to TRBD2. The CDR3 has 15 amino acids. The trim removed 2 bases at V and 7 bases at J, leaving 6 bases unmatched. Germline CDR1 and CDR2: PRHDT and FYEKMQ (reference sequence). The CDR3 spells CASSLKLAGGNEQFF. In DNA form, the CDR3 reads TGTGCCAGCAGCTTAAAACTAGCGGGTGGGAATGAGCAGTTCTTC.

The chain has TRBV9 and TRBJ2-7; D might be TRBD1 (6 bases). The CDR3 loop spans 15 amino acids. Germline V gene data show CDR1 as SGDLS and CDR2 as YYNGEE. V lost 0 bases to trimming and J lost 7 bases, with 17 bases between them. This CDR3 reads CASSVADGTRTEQYF. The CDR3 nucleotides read TGTGCCAGCAGCGTAGCCGATGGGACACGGACGGAGCAGTACTTC.

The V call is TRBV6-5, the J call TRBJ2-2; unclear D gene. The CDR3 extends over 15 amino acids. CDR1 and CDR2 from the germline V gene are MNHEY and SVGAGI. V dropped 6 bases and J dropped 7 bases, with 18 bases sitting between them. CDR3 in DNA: TGTGCCAGCAGAGACGGGTCTGTACGACTCGGGGAGCTGTTTTTT. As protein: CASRDGSVRLGELFF.

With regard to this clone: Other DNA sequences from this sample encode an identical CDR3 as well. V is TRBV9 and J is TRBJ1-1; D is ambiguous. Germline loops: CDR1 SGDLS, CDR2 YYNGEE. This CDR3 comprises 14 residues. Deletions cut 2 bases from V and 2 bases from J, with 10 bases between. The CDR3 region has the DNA TGTGCCAGCAGCGTTCTAGTGGGCAACACTGAAGCTTTCTTT. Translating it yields CASSVLVGNTEAFF.

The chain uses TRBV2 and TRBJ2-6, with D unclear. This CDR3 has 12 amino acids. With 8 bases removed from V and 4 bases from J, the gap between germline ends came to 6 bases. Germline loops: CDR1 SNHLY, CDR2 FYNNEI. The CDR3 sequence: CASAFGANVLTF. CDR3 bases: TGTGCCAGCGCATTCGGGGCCAACGTCCTGACTTTC.

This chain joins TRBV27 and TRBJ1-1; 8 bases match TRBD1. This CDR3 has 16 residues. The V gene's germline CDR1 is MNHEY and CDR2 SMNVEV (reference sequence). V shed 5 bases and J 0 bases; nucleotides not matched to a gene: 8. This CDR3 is CASSKERTGMNTEAFF. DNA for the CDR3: TGTGCCAGCAGTAAAGAGCGGACAGGGATGAACACTGAAGCTTTCTTT.

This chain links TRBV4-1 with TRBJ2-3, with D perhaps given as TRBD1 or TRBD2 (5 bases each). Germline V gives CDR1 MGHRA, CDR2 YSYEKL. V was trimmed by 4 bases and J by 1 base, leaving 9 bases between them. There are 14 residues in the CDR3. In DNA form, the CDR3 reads TGCGCCAGCAGCCCCCCGGGGCGCACAGATACGCAGTATTTT. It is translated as CASSPPGRTDTQYF.

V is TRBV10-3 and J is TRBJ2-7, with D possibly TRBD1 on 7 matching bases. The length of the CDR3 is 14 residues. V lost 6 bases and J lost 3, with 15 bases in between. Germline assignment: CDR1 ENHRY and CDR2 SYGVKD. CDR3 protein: CAIRPAGQLYEQYF. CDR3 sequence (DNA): TGTGCCATCAGGCCCGCGGGACAGCTCTACGAGCAGTACTTC.

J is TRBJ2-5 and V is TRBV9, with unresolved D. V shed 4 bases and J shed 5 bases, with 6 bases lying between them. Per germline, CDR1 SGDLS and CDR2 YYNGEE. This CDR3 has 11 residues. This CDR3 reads CASSLRETQYF. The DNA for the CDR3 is TGTGCCAGCAGCTTGCGGGAGACCCAGTACTTC.

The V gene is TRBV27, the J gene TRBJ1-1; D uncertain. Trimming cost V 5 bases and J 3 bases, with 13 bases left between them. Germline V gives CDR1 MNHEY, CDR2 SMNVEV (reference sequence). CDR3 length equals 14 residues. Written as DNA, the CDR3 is TGTGCCAGCAGTGCACGAGGTAGTCACACTGAAGCTTTCTTT. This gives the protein CASSARGSHTEAFF.

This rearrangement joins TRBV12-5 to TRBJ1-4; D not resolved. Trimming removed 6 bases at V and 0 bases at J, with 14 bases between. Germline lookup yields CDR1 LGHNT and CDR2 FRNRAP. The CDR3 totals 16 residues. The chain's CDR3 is CASGRGGGATNEKLFF. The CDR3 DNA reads TGTGCTAGTGGCCGAGGTGGTGGGGCAACTAATGAAAAACTGTTTTTT.

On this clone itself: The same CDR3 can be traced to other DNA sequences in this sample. The CDR3 loop is CASSRQSNYGYTF. CDR3 DNA sequence: TGTGCCAGCAGCCGACAGAGCAACTATGGCTACACCTTC. This chain links TRBV6-5 with TRBJ1-2, with a possible D match to TRBD1 (5 bases). Trimming stripped 6 bases from V and 2 bases from J, with 10 bases between. The CDR3 covers 13 residues. The germline V gene encodes CDR1 MNHEY and CDR2 SVGAGI.

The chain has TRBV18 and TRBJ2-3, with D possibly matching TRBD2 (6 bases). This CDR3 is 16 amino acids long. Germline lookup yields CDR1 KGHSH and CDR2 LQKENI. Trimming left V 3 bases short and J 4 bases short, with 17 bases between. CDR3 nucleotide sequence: TGTGCCAGCTCACCCCTCCCGGGACTCGAAGCAGATACGCAGTATTTT. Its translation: CASSPLPGLEADTQYF.

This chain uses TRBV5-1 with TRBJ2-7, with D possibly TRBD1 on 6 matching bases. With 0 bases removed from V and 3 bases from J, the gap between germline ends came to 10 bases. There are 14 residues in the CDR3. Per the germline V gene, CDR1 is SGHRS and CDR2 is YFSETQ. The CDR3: CASSLEAGDYEQYF. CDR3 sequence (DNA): TGCGCCAGCAGCTTGGAGGCAGGGGACTACGAGCAGTACTTC.

CDR3 sequence: CASSTIQGVGEAFF. The DNA for the CDR3 is TGTGCCAGTAGTACGATACAGGGGGTAGGTGAAGCTTTCTTT. This chain links TRBV19 with TRBJ1-1; TRBD1 matches 8 bases. Germline CDR1 LNHDA, CDR2 SQIVND (reference sequence). The CDR3 has 14 residues. The J segment lost 7 bases and the V segment lost 4 bases, leaving 8 bases of the junction unmatched.

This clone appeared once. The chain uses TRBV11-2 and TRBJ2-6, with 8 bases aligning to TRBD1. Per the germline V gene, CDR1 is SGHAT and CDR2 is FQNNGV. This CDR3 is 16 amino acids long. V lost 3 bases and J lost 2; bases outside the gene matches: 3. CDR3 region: CASSFAGGAGANVLTF. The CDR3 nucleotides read TGTGCCAGCAGCTTTGCAGGGGGCGCTGGGGCCAACGTCCTGACTTTC. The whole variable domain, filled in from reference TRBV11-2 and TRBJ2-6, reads EAGVAQSPRYKIIEKRQSVAFWCNPISGHATLYWYQQILGQGPKLLIQFQNNGVVDDSQLPKDRFSAERLKGVDSTLKIQPAKLEDSAVYLCASSFAGGAGANVLTFGAGSRLTVL.

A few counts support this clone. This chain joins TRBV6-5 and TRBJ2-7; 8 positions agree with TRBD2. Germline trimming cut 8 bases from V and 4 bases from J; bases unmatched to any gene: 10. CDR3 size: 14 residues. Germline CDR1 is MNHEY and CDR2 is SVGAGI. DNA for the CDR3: TGTGCCAGCCTGGGACCGGGGGGGCAGTACGAGCAGTACTTC. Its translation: CASLGPGGQYEQYF.

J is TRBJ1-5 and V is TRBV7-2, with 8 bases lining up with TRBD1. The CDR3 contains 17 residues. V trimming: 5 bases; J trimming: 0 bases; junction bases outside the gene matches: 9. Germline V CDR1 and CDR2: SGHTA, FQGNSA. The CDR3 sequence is CASSVRTGKYSNQPQHF. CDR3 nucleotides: TGTGCCAGCAGCGTAAGGACAGGGAAATATAGCAATCAGCCCCAGCATTTT.

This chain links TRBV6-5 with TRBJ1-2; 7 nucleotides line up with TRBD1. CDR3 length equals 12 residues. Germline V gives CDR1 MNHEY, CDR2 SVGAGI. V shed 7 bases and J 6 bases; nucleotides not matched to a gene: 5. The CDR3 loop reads CASTTQGDGYTF. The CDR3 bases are TGTGCCAGCACTACCCAGGGGGATGGCTACACCTTC.